This T cell receptor beta chain comes out of a study of cytomegalovirus exposure and HLA in healthy donors. The germline CDR1 and CDR2 sequences are MNHNS and SASEGT. The V end was cut by 3 bases, the J end by 7 bases, with 10 bases between. This CDR3 contains 14 residues. The primer mix had 60 Vbeta and 13 Jbeta primers. TCRdb keeps only in-frame clones here, not all; method: immunoSEQ multiplex PCR. The sample holds 100,000 to 150,000 clones, approximately 69% seen once. The rearrangement links TRBV6-1 to TRBJ1-6; D gene ambiguous. This receptor was identified in a man aged 40-49 years in good health and CMV-seropositive. The sample was PBMCs. CDR3: CASSDFMRNSPLHF. DNA for the CDR3: TGTGCCAGCAGTGACTTTATGCGCAATTCACCCCTCCACTTT.